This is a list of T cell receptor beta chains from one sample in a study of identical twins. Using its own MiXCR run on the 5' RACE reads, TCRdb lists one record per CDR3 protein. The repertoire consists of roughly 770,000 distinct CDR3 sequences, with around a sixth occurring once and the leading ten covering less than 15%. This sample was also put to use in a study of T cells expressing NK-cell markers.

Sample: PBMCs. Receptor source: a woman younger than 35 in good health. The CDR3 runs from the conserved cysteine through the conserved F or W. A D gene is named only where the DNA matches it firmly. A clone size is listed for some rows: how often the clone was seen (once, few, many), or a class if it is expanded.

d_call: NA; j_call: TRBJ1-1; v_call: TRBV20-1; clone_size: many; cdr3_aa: CSARPDRNTEAFF; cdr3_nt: TGCAGTGCTAGACCAGACCGGAACACTGAAGCTTTCTTT
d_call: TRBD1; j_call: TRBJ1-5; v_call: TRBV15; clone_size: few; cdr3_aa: CATSIDRVGYQPQHF; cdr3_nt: TGTGCCACCAGCATTGACAGGGTAGGCTATCAGCCCCAGCATTTT
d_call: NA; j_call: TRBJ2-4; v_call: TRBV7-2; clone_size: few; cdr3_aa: CASSLPQKGSIQYF; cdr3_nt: TGTGCCAGCAGCTTACCACAGAAAGGGAGCATTCAGTACTTC
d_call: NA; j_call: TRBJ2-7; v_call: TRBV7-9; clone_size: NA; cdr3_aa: CASSTTDLSSYEQYF; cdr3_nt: TGTGCCAGCAGCACGACAGATCTGAGCTCCTACGAGCAGTACTTC
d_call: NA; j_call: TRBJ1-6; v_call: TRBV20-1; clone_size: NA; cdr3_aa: CSAISGNSPLHF; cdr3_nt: TGCAGTGCTATCTCAGGGAATTCACCCCTCCACTTT
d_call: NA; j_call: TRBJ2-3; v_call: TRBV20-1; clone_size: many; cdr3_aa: CSANRRGGDTQYF; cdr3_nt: TGCAGTGCGAATCGCAGGGGGGGAGATACGCAGTATTTT
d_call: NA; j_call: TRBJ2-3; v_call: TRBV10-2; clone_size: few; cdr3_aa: CASSESWGESTQYF; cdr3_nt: TGCGCCAGCAGTGAGTCTTGGGGTGAGAGTACGCAGTATTTT
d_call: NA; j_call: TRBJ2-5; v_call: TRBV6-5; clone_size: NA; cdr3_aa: CASSYSRPDQETQYF; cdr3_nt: TGTGCCAGCAGTTACTCGAGGCCAGACCAAGAGACCCAGTACTTC
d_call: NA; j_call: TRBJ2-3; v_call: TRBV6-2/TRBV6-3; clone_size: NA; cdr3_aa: CASIRDSTDTQYF; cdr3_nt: TGTGCCAGCATCCGGGACTCAACAGATACGCAGTATTTT
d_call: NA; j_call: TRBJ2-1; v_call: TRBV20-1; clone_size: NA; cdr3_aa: CSARDEGAPYNEQFF; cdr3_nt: TGCAGTGCTAGAGATGAGGGCGCGCCCTACAATGAGCAGTTCTTC
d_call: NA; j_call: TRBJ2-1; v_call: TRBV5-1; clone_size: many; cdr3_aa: CASSPGPLSYNEQFF; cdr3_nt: TGCGCCAGCAGCCCCGGGCCCCTCTCCTACAATGAGCAGTTCTTC
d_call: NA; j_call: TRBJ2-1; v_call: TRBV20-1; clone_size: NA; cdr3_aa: CSATSSQRVGNEQFF; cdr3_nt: TGCAGTGCTACCTCGTCCCAACGGGTGGGGAATGAGCAGTTCTTC
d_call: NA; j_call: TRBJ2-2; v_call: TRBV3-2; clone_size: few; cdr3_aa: CASSQVAQGGSRDNRITGELFF; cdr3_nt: TGTGCCAGCAGCCAAGTTGCACAGGGTGGGTCCCGGGACAACCGCATCACCGGGGAGCTGTTTTTT
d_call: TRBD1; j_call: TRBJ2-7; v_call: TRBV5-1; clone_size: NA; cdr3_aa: CASSEWTGTYEQYF; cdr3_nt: TGCGCCAGCAGCGAATGGACAGGGACCTACGAGCAGTACTTC
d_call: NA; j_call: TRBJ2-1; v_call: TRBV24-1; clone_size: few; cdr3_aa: CATSDSRFRQSYEQFF; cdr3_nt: TGTGCCACCAGTGACTCCCGATTCCGGCAGAGCTATGAGCAGTTCTTC
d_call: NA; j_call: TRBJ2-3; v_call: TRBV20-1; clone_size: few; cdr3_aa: CSALAPSDSDTQYF; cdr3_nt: TGCAGTGCCCTAGCACCTAGCGATTCAGATACGCAGTATTTT
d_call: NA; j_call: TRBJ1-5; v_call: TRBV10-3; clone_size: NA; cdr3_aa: CAISESGRGSNQPQHF; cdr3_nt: TGTGCCATCAGTGAGTCGGGCAGGGGTAGCAATCAGCCCCAGCATTTT
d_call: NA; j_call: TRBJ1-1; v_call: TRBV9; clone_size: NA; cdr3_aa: CASSVAWGVNTEAFF; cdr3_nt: TGTGCCAGCAGCGTAGCATGGGGCGTGAACACTGAAGCTTTCTTT
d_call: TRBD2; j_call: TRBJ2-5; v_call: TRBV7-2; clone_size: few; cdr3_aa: CASSQDWASGQETQYF; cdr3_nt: TGTGCCAGCAGCCAGGATTGGGCTAGCGGCCAAGAGACCCAGTACTTC
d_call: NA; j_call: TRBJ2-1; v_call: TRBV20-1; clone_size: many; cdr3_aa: CSASRTATYNEQFF; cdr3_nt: TGCAGTGCTAGCCGGACGGCTACCTACAATGAGCAGTTCTTC
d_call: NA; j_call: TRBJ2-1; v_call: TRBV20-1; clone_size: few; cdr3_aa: CSALGVRDEQFF; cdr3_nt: TGCAGTGCCCTGGGAGTTAGGGATGAGCAGTTCTTC
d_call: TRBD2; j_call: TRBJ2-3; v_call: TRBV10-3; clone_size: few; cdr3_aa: CAIREAGGTDTQYF; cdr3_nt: TGTGCCATCAGGGAAGCGGGGGGCACAGATACGCAGTATTTT
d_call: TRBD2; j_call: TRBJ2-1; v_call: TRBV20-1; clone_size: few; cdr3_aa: CSARKGLAGWDNEQFF; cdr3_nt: TGCAGTGCTAGGAAGGGACTAGCGGGGTGGGACAATGAGCAGTTCTTC
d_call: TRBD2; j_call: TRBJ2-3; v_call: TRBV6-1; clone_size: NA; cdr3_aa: CASSEVQLAGLPDTQYF; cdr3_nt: TGTGCCAGCAGTGAAGTCCAACTAGCGGGGTTACCAGATACGCAGTATTTT
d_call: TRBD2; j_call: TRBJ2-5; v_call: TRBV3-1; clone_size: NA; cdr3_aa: CASTLSGRSRTETQYF; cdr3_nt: TGTGCCAGCACCCTTAGCGGGAGGTCCCGTACGGAGACCCAGTACTTC
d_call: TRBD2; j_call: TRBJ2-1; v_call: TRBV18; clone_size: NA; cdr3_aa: CASSPGPGTSFSEQFF; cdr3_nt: TGTGCCAGCTCACCAGGTCCTGGGACTAGCTTCAGTGAGCAGTTCTTC
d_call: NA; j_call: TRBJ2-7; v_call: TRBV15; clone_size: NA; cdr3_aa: CATSSRVRSYEQYF; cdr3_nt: TGTGCCACCAGCAGTAGAGTTCGGTCCTACGAGCAGTACTTC
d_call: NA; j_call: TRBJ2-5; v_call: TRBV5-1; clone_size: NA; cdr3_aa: CASSLERLQETQYF; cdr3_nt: TGCGCCAGCAGCTTGGAGCGACTACAAGAGACCCAGTACTTC
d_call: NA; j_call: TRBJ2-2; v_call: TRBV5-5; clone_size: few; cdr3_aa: CASSQVGGELFF; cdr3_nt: TGTGCCAGCAGCCAGGTCGGTGGGGAGCTGTTTTTT
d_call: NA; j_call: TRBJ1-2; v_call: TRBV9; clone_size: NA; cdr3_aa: CASSVLSDTSYGYTF; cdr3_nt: TGTGCCAGCAGCGTACTCTCAGACACTTCGTATGGCTACACCTTC
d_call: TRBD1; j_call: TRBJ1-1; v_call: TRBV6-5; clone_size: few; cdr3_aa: CASSYVTGLVTEAFF; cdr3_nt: TGTGCCAGCAGTTACGTGACAGGGTTGGTCACTGAAGCTTTCTTT
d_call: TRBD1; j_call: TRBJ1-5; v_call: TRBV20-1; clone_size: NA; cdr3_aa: CSVRQGGDQPQHF; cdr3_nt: TGCAGTGTTAGACAGGGAGGGGATCAGCCCCAGCATTTT
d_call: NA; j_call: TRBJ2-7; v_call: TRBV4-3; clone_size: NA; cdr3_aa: CASSQARRYYEQYF; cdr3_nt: TGCGCCAGCAGCCAAGCACGGCGTTACTACGAGCAGTACTTC
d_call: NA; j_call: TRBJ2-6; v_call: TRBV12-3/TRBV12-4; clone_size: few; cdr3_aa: CASSFAVFGANVLTF; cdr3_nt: TGTGCCAGCAGTTTCGCGGTATTTGGGGCCAACGTCCTGACTTTC
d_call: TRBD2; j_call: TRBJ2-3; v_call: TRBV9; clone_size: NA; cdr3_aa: CASSSSPRVAGRDTQYF; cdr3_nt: TGTGCCAGCAGCTCCAGCCCACGGGTAGCGGGGAGAGATACGCAGTATTTT
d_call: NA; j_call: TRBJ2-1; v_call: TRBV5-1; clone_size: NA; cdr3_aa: CASSLGQLLAGDEQFF; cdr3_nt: TGCGCCAGCAGCTTGGGACAACTCCTCGCGGGCGATGAGCAGTTCTTC
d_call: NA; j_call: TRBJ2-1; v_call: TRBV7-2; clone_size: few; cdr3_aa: CASSLAVPSEQFF; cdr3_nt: TGTGCCAGCAGCTTAGCGGTACCTAGTGAGCAGTTCTTC
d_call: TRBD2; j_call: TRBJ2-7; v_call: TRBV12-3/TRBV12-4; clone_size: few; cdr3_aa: CASRGGRAGEQYF; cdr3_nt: TGTGCCAGCAGGGGGGGGAGGGCCGGTGAGCAGTACTTC
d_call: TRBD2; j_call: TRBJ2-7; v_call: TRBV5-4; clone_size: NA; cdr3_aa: CASSLELAESYEQYF; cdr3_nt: TGTGCCAGCAGCTTGGAACTAGCGGAAAGCTACGAGCAGTACTTC
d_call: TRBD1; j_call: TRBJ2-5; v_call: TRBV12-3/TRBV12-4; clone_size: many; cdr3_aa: CASSLGTDQETQYF; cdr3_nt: TGTGCCAGCAGTTTGGGGACAGACCAAGAGACCCAGTACTTC
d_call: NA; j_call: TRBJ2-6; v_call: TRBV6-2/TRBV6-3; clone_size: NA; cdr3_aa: CASTDRREGANVLTF; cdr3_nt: TGTGCCAGCACTGACCGAAGGGAGGGGGCCAACGTCCTGACTTTC
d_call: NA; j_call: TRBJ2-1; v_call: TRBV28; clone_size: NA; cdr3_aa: CASSPLAISSYNEQFF; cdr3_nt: TGTGCCAGCAGTCCTCTCGCGATATCCTCCTACAATGAGCAGTTCTTC
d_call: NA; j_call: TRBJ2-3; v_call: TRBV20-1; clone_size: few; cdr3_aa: CSARDGGASTDTQYF; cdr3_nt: TGCAGTGCTAGAGATGGCGGGGCTAGCACAGATACGCAGTATTTT
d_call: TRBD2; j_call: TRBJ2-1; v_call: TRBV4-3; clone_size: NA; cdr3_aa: CASSQKPGLAANEQFF; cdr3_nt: TGCGCCAGCAGCCAGAAGCCGGGACTAGCGGCAAATGAGCAGTTCTTC
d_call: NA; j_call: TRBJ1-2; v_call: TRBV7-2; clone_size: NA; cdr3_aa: CASSLADGYGYTF; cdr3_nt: TGTGCCAGCAGCTTAGCGGACGGATATGGCTACACCTTC
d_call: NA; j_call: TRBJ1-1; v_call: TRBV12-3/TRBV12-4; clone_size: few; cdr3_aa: CASSFREGTEAFF; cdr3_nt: TGTGCCAGCAGTTTCAGGGAGGGCACTGAAGCTTTCTTT
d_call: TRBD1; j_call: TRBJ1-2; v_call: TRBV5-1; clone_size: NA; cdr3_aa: CASSLKGQGNYGYTF; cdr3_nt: TGCGCCAGCAGCTTGAAGGGACAGGGGAACTATGGCTACACCTTC
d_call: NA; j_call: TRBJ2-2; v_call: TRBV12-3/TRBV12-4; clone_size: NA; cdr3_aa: CASSFRAVNTGELFF; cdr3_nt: TGTGCCAGCAGTTTTCGGGCGGTGAACACCGGGGAGCTGTTTTTT
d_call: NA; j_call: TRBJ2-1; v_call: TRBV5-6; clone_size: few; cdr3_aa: CASISGVEQFF; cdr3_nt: TGTGCCAGCATCTCAGGCGTTGAGCAGTTCTTC
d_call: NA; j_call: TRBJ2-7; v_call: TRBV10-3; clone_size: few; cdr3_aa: CAISEGGVEGNYEQYF; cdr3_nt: TGTGCCATCAGTGAGGGGGGAGTCGAAGGGAACTACGAGCAGTACTTC
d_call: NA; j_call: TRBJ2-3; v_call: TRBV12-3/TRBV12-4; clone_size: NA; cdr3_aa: CASSKGPGTDTQYF; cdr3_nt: TGTGCCAGCAGCAAGGGCCCCGGCACAGATACGCAGTATTTT
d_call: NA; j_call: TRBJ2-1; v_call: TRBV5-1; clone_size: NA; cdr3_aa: CASSSITQQFF; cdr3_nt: TGCGCCAGCAGCAGTATTACACAGCAGTTCTTC
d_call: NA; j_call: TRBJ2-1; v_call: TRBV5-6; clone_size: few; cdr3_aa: CASSLGQVNEQFF; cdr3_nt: TGTGCCAGCAGCTTAGGCCAGGTCAATGAGCAGTTCTTC